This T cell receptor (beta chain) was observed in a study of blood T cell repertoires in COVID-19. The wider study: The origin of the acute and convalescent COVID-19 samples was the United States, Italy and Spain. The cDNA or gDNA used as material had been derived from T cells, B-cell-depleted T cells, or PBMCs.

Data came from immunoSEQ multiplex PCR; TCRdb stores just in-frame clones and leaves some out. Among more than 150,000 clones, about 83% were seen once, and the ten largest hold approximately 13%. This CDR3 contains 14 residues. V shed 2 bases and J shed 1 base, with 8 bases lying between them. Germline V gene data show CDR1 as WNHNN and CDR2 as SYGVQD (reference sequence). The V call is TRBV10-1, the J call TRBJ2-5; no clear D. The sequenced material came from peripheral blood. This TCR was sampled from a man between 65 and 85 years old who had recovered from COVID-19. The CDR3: CASSEGSTQETQYF. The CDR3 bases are TGCGCCAGCAGTGAGGGTAGTACCCAAGAGACCCAGTACTTC.